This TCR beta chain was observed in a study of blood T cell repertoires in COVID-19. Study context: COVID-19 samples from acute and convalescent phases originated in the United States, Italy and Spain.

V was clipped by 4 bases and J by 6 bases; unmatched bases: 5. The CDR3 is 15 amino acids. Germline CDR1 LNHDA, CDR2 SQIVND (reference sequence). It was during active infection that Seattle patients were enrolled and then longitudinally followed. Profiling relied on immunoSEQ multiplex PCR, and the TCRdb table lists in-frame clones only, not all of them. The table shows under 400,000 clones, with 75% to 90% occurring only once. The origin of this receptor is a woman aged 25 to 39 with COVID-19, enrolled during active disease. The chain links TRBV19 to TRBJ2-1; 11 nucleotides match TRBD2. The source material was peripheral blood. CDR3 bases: TGTGCCAGTAGTAAACTAGCGGGAGAGGTCAATGAGCAGTTCTTC. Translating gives CASSKLAGEVNEQFF.